This is a list of T cell receptor beta chains from one sample in a study of T cell repertoires in cytomegalovirus infection. Via MiXCR, TCRdb re-called the reads, giving one row per CDR3 protein. Of approximately 71,000 distinct CDR3 sequences listed, approximately 22% are singletons. These TCRs' antigens remain unknown. The sequencing used CD8+ T cells from cultured PBMCs, collected from culture after CMV antigen stimulation. The receptors were gathered from a human donor in good health (CMV status not recorded). Some clones in this sample may be carry-over from other donors' samples. CDR3s include the opening cysteine and the closing phenylalanine or tryptophan. A D gene is named only where the DNA matches it firmly. Clone size is not always given. Where it is, it says once, few, many or a class for expanded clones.

d_call	clone_size	v_call	j_call	cdr3_aa	cdr3_nt
TRBD1	-	TRBV12-3/TRBV12-4	TRBJ2-7	CASTRDRAAHEQYF	TGTGCCAGCACCAGGGACAGGGCAGCCCACGAGCAGTACTTC
-	few	TRBV27	TRBJ1-5	CASSHGRNSNQPQHF	TGTGCCAGCAGCCACGGACGGAATAGCAATCAGCCCCAGCATTTT
TRBD1	-	TRBV7-2	TRBJ2-7	CASSLTTGWDEQYF	TGTGCCAGCAGCCTAACGACAGGGTGGGACGAGCAGTACTTC
-	few	TRBV7-9	TRBJ2-7	CASSPPLGAQSYEQYF	TGTGCCAGCAGCCCTCCACTGGGGGCACAGTCCTACGAGCAGTACTTC
-	few	TRBV7-8	TRBJ1-3	CASSPGVTPGNTIYF	TGTGCCAGCAGCCCCGGGGTAACCCCAGGAAACACCATATATTTT
-	-	TRBV7-9	TRBJ1-3	CASSPYPGGYSGNTIYF	TGTGCCAGCAGCCCTTACCCTGGGGGCTACTCTGGAAACACCATATATTTT
-	few	TRBV7-9	TRBJ2-7	CASSSDLYEQYF	TGTGCCAGCAGCTCCGACCTTTACGAGCAGTACTTC
-	-	TRBV4-1	TRBJ2-1	CASSRVASYNEQFF	TGCGCCAGCAGCCGGGTAGCATCCTACAATGAGCAGTTCTTC
-	-	TRBV5-6	TRBJ1-4	CASSFPDRTGREKLFF	TGTGCCAGCAGCTTTCCCGACAGGACGGGGCGTGAAAAACTGTTTTTT
TRBD1	-	TRBV7-2	TRBJ2-5	CASRLDRTGGETQYF	TGTGCCAGCAGACTCGATCGGACAGGGGGAGAGACCCAGTACTTC
-	-	TRBV6-2/TRBV6-3	TRBJ2-7	CAAGRSLNSYEQYF	TGTGCCGCAGGTAGGAGCCTAAACTCCTACGAGCAGTACTTC
TRBD1	few	TRBV6-2/TRBV6-3	TRBJ1-1	CASSWTGGTEAFF	TGTGCCAGCAGTTGGACAGGGGGAACTGAAGCTTTCTTT
TRBD2	-	TRBV19	TRBJ2-5	CASSIVAGAIQETQYF	TGTGCCAGTAGTATAGTAGCGGGGGCAATCCAAGAGACCCAGTACTTC
-	-	TRBV7-8	TRBJ1-1	CASSLTGGTMNTEAFF	TGTGCCAGCAGCTTGACGGGGGGCACCATGAACACTGAAGCTTTCTTT
-	-	TRBV6-1	TRBJ1-4	CASSEAKLPGEKLFF	TGTGCCAGCAGTGAAGCGAAACTACCCGGGGAAAAACTGTTTTTT
-	-	TRBV7-9	TRBJ2-3	CASQSRSGTDTQYF	TGTGCCAGTCAAAGTCGGAGCGGCACAGATACGCAGTATTTT
-	few	TRBV2	TRBJ1-2	CASSSQGYYTF	TGTGCCAGCAGTTCACAGGGATACTACACCTTC
-	few	TRBV5-6	TRBJ2-7	CASSLGGDTYEQYF	TGTGCCAGCAGCTTGGGAGGGGATACCTACGAGCAGTACTTC
-	few	TRBV6-1	TRBJ1-1	CASKKPGGQHTEAFF	TGTGCCAGTAAAAAACCCGGAGGACAACATACTGAAGCTTTCTTT
-	-	TRBV7-8	TRBJ2-7	CASSLLQGPSYEQYF	TGTGCCAGCAGCTTGTTACAGGGTCCTTCCTACGAGCAGTACTTC
TRBD1	few	TRBV19	TRBJ1-1	CASSYRGLGTEAFF	TGTGCCAGTAGTTACAGGGGGCTGGGCACTGAAGCTTTCTTT
-	-	TRBV7-9	TRBJ1-2	CASSSGGGSYGYTF	TGTGCCAGCAGCTCCGGGGGGGGATCCTATGGCTACACCTTC
-	few	TRBV10-3	TRBJ2-6	CAIMRGPGANVLTF	TGTGCCATCATGCGGGGGCCAGGGGCCAACGTCCTGACTTTC
-	few	TRBV4-2	TRBJ2-1	CASSQDSKSSYNEQFF	TGTGCCAGCAGCCAAGATTCAAAGAGCTCCTACAATGAGCAGTTCTTC
TRBD2	few	TRBV27	TRBJ2-5	CASSLSGEKTQYF	TGTGCCAGCAGTTTAAGCGGGGAAAAGACCCAGTACTTC
-	few	TRBV7-8	TRBJ1-2	CASSFYSGIQRAGYTF	TGTGCCAGCAGCTTCTACTCCGGAATCCAACGGGCTGGCTACACCTTC
TRBD1	-	TRBV15	TRBJ2-7	CATSRADRGLNEQYF	TGTGCCACCAGCAGAGCCGACAGGGGGCTGAACGAGCAGTACTTC
-	-	TRBV11-2	TRBJ2-1	CASSPGFLKGNEQFF	TGTGCCAGCAGCCCGGGGTTCCTGAAGGGAAATGAGCAGTTCTTC
-	few	TRBV7-2	TRBJ2-7	CASSYREYEQYF	TGTGCCAGCAGCTATCGAGAGTACGAGCAGTACTTC
-	-	TRBV6-5	TRBJ1-5	CASSYSGEQPQHF	TGTGCCAGCAGTTACTCGGGGGAACAGCCCCAGCATTTT
TRBD1	few	TRBV5-1	TRBJ2-3	CASSFRDRDSDTQYF	TGCGCCAGCAGCTTTCGGGACAGGGACTCAGATACGCAGTATTTT
TRBD1	-	TRBV20-1	TRBJ2-7	CSARDSLEGAIYEQYF	TGCAGTGCTAGAGATTCACTAGAGGGGGCCATATACGAGCAGTACTTC
-	few	TRBV19	TRBJ1-5	CASSKREGGQPQHF	TGTGCCAGTAGTAAAAGGGAGGGCGGTCAGCCCCAGCATTTT
-	-	TRBV6-2/TRBV6-3	TRBJ2-7	CASSLSGPRSYEQYF	TGTGCCAGCAGTTTGTCGGGACCTAGGTCCTACGAGCAGTACTTC
-	few	TRBV13	TRBJ1-1	CASSLVAAASAMNTEAFF	TGTGCCAGCAGCTTAGTCGCGGCAGCCTCTGCAATGAACACTGAAGCTTTCTTT
-	-	TRBV7-6	TRBJ2-5	CASSLAVETQYF	TGTGCCAGCAGCTTAGCGGTGGAGACCCAGTACTTC
-	-	TRBV28	TRBJ2-1	CASSPGLNNEQFF	TGTGCCAGCAGTCCCGGATTAAACAATGAGCAGTTCTTC
-	few	TRBV7-2	TRBJ1-3	CASSFRGVGNTIYF	TGTGCCAGCAGCTTCCGGGGAGTAGGAAACACCATATATTTT
-	-	TRBV12-3/TRBV12-4	TRBJ2-2	CASSFDLGELFF	TGTGCCAGCAGTTTTGACTTAGGGGAGCTGTTTTTT
-	-	TRBV7-6	TRBJ2-7	CASSSSGTEQYF	TGTGCCAGCAGCTCCTCGGGGACCGAGCAGTACTTC
TRBD1	few	TRBV7-9	TRBJ1-1	CASSMTGLNTEAFF	TGTGCCAGCAGCATGACAGGGTTGAACACTGAAGCTTTCTTT
TRBD1	few	TRBV27	TRBJ2-7	CASSSGQGSYEQYF	TGTGCCAGCAGTTCAGGACAGGGATCTTACGAGCAGTACTTC
TRBD1	-	TRBV6-1	TRBJ2-3	CASSAVTGLSDTQYF	TGTGCCAGCAGTGCAGTGACAGGGCTCTCAGATACGCAGTATTTT
-	-	TRBV10-3	TRBJ1-4	CAISEQGGREKLFF	TGTGCCATCAGTGAACAGGGAGGGAGAGAAAAACTGTTTTTT
TRBD1	few	TRBV12-3/TRBV12-4	TRBJ1-1	CASNSRGTGSTEAFF	TGTGCCAGCAATTCCCGGGGGACAGGGTCCACTGAAGCTTTCTTT
-	few	TRBV2	TRBJ1-1	CASSDGQSLNTEAFF	TGTGCCAGCAGTGATGGACAGAGCTTGAACACTGAAGCTTTCTTT
TRBD2	-	TRBV27	TRBJ2-7	CASSPRLAGLYEQYF	TGTGCCAGCAGTCCTCGTTTAGCGGGGTTATACGAGCAGTACTTC
-	few	TRBV6-8	TRBJ2-7	CASSPHWGSHEQYF	TGTGCCAGCAGTCCCCACTGGGGTAGCCACGAGCAGTACTTC
TRBD1	-	TRBV7-2	TRBJ1-2	CASTLDEGAYGYTF	TGTGCCAGCACATTAGATGAGGGGGCCTATGGCTACACCTTC
-	few	TRBV7-2	TRBJ2-3	CASSLDGYTQYF	TGTGCCAGCAGCTTAGATGGTTATACGCAGTATTTT
-	-	TRBV6-2/TRBV6-3	TRBJ1-1	CASQLGLNTEAFF	TGTGCCAGCCAACTTGGACTGAACACTGAAGCTTTCTTT
TRBD2	-	TRBV6-6	TRBJ2-7	CASERTSGAYEQYF	TGTGCCAGCGAACGGACTAGCGGGGCGTACGAGCAGTACTTC